A selection of T cell receptor beta chains follows, all from one sample in a study of T cell changes during pregnancy in multiple sclerosis. Sequencing used immunoSEQ multiplex PCR; TCRdb keeps in-frame clones, though not all of them. There are approximately 49,000 clones in the sample; approximately 92% occur only once, and around 0.9% lies in the top ten. Material: CD4+ T cells from peripheral blood mononuclear cells, obtained in the second trimester of pregnancy. The source of these receptors is a female donor in good health, enrolled as a control in a pregnancy study. Both conserved end residues are part of each CDR3. A D gene is named only where the DNA matches it firmly. Clone size is given for some rows only: seen once, a few or many times, or a class if the clone is expanded.

len	abundance	v_gene	d_gene	j_gene	CDR3aa	CDR3nt
14	once	TRBV27	TRBD2	TRBJ2-1	CAARGTSGSAEQFF	TGTGCCGCCAGAGGGACTAGCGGGAGTGCTGAGCAGTTCTTC
16	NA	TRBV4-3	NA	TRBJ2-1	CASSQDLRHLYNEQFF	TGCGCCAGCAGCCAAGATCTGCGGCACCTTTACAATGAGCAGTTCTTC
15	NA	TRBV7-2	TRBD1	TRBJ2-7	CASSLPRDSANEQYF	TGTGCCAGCAGCTTGCCCCGGGACAGTGCCAACGAGCAGTACTTC
12	NA	TRBV2	NA	TRBJ2-7	CAFQGLGYEQYF	TGTGCCTTCCAGGGTTTGGGATACGAGCAGTACTTC
12	once	TRBV6-5	NA	TRBJ1-1	CASNSVQGEAFF	TGTGCCAGCAATTCCGTCCAGGGAGAAGCTTTCTTT
16	once	TRBV7-2	TRBD1	TRBJ2-2	CASSGGTGGLIGELFF	TGTGCCAGCAGCGGGGGGACAGGGGGCTTGATAGGGGAGCTGTTTTTT
15	NA	TRBV6-5	NA	TRBJ2-5	CASSYSMGATETQYF	TGTGCCAGCAGTTACTCGATGGGGGCGACAGAGACCCAGTACTTC
15	NA	TRBV9	NA	TRBJ2-6	CASSVESPWANVLTF	TGTGCCAGCAGCGTAGAATCCCCCTGGGCCAACGTCCTGACTTTC
16	NA	TRBV28	NA	TRBJ1-2	CASSSPGTPANYGYTF	TGTGCCAGCAGTTCCCCAGGGACTCCAGCTAACTATGGCTACACCTTC
14	NA	TRBV29-1	TRBD2	TRBJ2-1	CSVPLAGSFNEQFF	TGCAGCGTTCCGCTAGCGGGTAGTTTCAATGAGCAGTTCTTC
14	NA	TRBV27	NA	TRBJ1-6	CASSFRASDSPLHF	TGTGCCAGCAGTTTCAGGGCAAGCGATTCACCCCTCCACTTT
14	NA	TRBV18	NA	TRBJ2-1	CASSPGRTGNEQFF	TGTGCCAGCTCACCAGGGAGAACGGGCAATGAGCAGTTCTTC
15	NA	TRBV5-1	TRBD1	TRBJ1-4	CASSLQTGGNEKLFF	TGCGCCAGCAGCTTACAGACAGGGGGTAATGAAAAACTGTTTTTT
15	NA	TRBV4-2	NA	TRBJ1-1	CASSQESQENTEAFF	TGTGCCAGCAGCCAAGAATCACAGGAGAACACTGAAGCTTTCTTT